This T cell receptor (beta chain) was sequenced in a study of blood T cell repertoires in COVID-19. Study-level background: Specimens from acute and convalescent COVID-19 originated in the United States, Italy and Spain.

Only a few counts were recorded for this clone. Per the original data handling: Reference gene primer amplification gave estimated nucleated cell counts. TCRdb's copy holds only in-frame clones and misses some; the assay was immunoSEQ multiplex PCR. Clonal size and the V and J genes are those of that table, whereas D and trimming came from the DNA. The sample holds roughly 130,000 clones, 84% seen once. Germline loops: CDR1 MNHEY, CDR2 SVGEGT. Trimming took 6 bases from V and 0 from J, leaving 24 bases between them. CDR3 size: 19 residues. This sequence originates from a woman aged 30 to 39 who had recovered from COVID-19. Sequenced: peripheral blood. The J gene is TRBJ2-1, the V gene TRBV6-2 or TRBV6-3, with D possibly TRBD2 on 6 matching bases. The chain's CDR3 is CASSPPRTSKTSSYNEQFF. CDR3 nucleotide sequence: TGTGCCAGCAGCCCTCCCAGGACGAGCAAGACTAGCTCCTACAATGAGCAGTTCTTC.